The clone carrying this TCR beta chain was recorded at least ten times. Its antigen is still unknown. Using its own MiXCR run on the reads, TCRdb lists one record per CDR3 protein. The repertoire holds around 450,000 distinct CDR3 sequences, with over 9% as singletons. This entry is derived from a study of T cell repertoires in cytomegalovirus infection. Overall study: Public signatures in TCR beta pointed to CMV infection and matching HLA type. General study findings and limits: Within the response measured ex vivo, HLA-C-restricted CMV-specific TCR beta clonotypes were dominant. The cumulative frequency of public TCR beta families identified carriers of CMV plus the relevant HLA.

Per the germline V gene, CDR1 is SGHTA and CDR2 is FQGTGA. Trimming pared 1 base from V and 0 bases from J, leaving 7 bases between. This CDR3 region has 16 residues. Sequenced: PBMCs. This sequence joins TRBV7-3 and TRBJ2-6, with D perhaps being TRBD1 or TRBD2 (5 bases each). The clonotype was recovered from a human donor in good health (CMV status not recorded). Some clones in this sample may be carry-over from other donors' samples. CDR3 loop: CASSLMGPSGANVLTF. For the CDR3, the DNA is TGTGCCAGCAGCTTAATGGGACCCTCTGGGGCCAACGTCCTGACTTTC.